The 19 T cell receptor beta chains below were found in one sample sequenced in a study of neoadjuvant nivolumab and ipilimumab in lung cancer. Assay: immunoSEQ multiplex PCR; the TCRdb copy retains only in-frame clones and omits some. In the table there are some 25,000 clones, 76% of which are singletons. Specimen: tumor tissue, collected after neoadjuvant nivolumab, alone or with ipilimumab, at or shortly before surgery. These TCRs come from an adult with non-small cell lung cancer.

The rearrangement uses TRBV7-2 and TRBJ2-7; 7 bases line up with TRBD2. Germline V CDR1 and CDR2: SGHTA, FQGNSA. CDR3 length: 12 residues. The V gene end was trimmed by 1 base and the J gene end by 6 bases; junction bases not matched to a gene: 0. The CDR3 region is CASSLGGGEQYF. The CDR3 bases are TGTGCCAGCAGCTTAGGCGGGGGCGAGCAGTACTTC.

The count of this clone is one. This sequence joins TRBV5-4 and TRBJ2-4; 9 bases match TRBD1. CDR1 and CDR2 (germline): SGHNT, YYREEE (reference sequence). The CDR3 sequence is 17 residues long. The V segment lost 4 bases and the J segment 0 bases; nucleotides outside the gene matches: 8. The CDR3 DNA reads TGTGCCAGCAGCCCATCACCGGGACAGGGAGCCAAAAACATTCAGTACTTC. Protein sequence: CASSPSPGQGAKNIQYF.

The rearrangement uses TRBV5-6 and TRBJ1-2; D is unclear. The CDR3 totals 14 residues. V was pared by 2 bases and J by 4 bases, with 12 bases between. From germline, CDR1 is SGHDT and CDR2 YYEEEE. CDR3 in DNA: TGTGCCAGCAGCTTTGGACGGCCATCCTATGGCTACACCTTC. Translated: CASSFGRPSYGYTF.

This chain joins TRBV6-5 and TRBJ1-1; D possibly corresponds to TRBD1 (6 bases). The CDR3 consists of 14 residues. The ends were cut back, 2 bases at V and 1 base at J, with 8 bases in the middle. The germline gives CDR1 MNHEY, CDR2 SVGAGI. The CDR3 nucleotides are TGTGCCAGCAGTTACGGGGACACGAACACTGAAGCTTTCTTT. This gives the protein CASSYGDTNTEAFF.

The chain couples TRBV5-4 to TRBJ1-2; tentative D call: TRBD1 (6 bases). V lost 2 bases to trimming and J lost 0 bases, with 11 bases between them. The CDR3 is 15 amino acids. Germline-derived CDR1 and CDR2 are SGHNT and YYREEE (reference sequence). The CDR3: CASSLKQGPNYGYTF. CDR3 DNA: TGTGCCAGCAGCTTAAAACAGGGACCTAACTATGGCTACACCTTC.

The chain has TRBV2 and TRBJ2-5; 9 bases align to TRBD2. The CDR3 is made up of 17 amino acids. The germline CDR1 and CDR2 sequences are SNHLY and FYNNEI. The trim removed 4 bases at V and 3 bases at J, leaving 12 bases unmatched. The CDR3 here is CASSAAGPAGGKETQYF. CDR3 nucleotides: TGTGCCAGCAGTGCGGCGGGCCCGGCGGGGGGGAAAGAGACCCAGTACTTC.

This chain links TRBV7-9 with TRBJ1-2, with D unresolved. The germline gives CDR1 SEHNR, CDR2 FQNEAQ (reference sequence). Trimming cost V 1 base and J 4 bases, with 13 bases left between them. The CDR3 contains 15 residues. The CDR3 DNA sequence: TGTGCCAGCAGCTTAGATGATGGCAACGTCTATGGCTACACCTTC. This codes for CASSLDDGNVYGYTF.

J is TRBJ1-2 and V is TRBV19; 7 positions match TRBD1. The CDR3 totals 14 residues. V lost 5 bases to trimming and J lost 4 bases; unmatched junction nucleotides: 7. CDR1 LNHDA and CDR2 SQIVND come from the germline V gene (reference sequence). The CDR3 sequence: CASSAGQVGYGYTF. The DNA for the CDR3 is TGTGCCAGTAGTGCTGGACAGGTCGGCTATGGCTACACCTTC. Complete variable domain (other parts from reference TRBV19 and TRBJ1-2): DGGITQSPKYLFRKEGQNVTLSCEQNLNHDAMYWYRQDPGQGLRLIYYSQIVNDFQKGDIAEGYSVSREKKESFPLTVTSAQKNPTAFYLCASSAGQVGYGYTFGSGTRLTVV.

CDR3 amino acids: CASSLLGTSYEQYF. The CDR3 region has the DNA TGCGCCAGCAGCTTGCTAGGTACCTCCTACGAGCAGTACTTC. The V gene is TRBV5-1, the J gene TRBJ2-7; D not resolved. The germline CDR1 and CDR2 sequences are SGHRS and YFSETQ. The CDR3 sequence is 14 residues long. The V end was cut by 1 base, the J end by 0 bases, with 8 bases between.

The chain combines TRBV11-2 with TRBJ1-6, with D perhaps TRBD1 (6 bases). The CDR3 runs to 15 residues. Germline values: CDR1 SGHAT, CDR2 FQNNGV. The V end lost 3 bases, the J end lost 8 bases, and 14 bases lay between the germline ends. As DNA, the CDR3 is TGTGCCAGCAGCTTTCTCGGGGGCTCAGATTCACCCCTCCACTTT. Its protein product is CASSFLGGSDSPLHF.

This clone is termed medium-sized. The V and J genes are TRBV28 and TRBJ1-2; 7 nucleotides align to TRBD1. J was trimmed by 5 bases and V by 5 bases; bases with no gene match: 5. CDR3 length equals 13 residues. Germline CDR1 reads MDHEN; CDR2 reads SYDVKM. CDR3 protein: CASSATGVYGYTF. The CDR3 nucleotides read TGTGCCAGCAGTGCTACAGGGGTTTATGGCTACACCTTC.

The count of this clone is one. The rearrangement joins TRBV5-1 to TRBJ2-2, with 10 bases lining up with TRBD2. The CDR3 has 17 amino acids. Germline V lookup: CDR1 SGHRS, CDR2 YFSETQ. V was clipped by 4 bases and J by 5 bases; unmatched bases: 11. Here the CDR3 reads CASSPPSGGVWTGELFF. CDR3 sequence (DNA): TGCGCCAGCAGCCCCCCCAGCGGGGGGGTGTGGACCGGGGAGCTGTTTTTT.

The chain uses TRBV5-1 and TRBJ1-6; D might be TRBD1 (6 bases). Germline CDR1 SGHRS, CDR2 YFSETQ. Trimming left V 4 bases short and J 7 bases short, with 12 bases between. There are 14 residues in the CDR3. The CDR3 bases are TGCGCCAGCAGCGCGACAGGAGCCAATTCACCCCTCCACTTT. Its translation: CASSATGANSPLHF.

The chain uses TRBV5-1 and TRBJ2-3, with 7 bases aligning to TRBD1. This CDR3 is built from 14 residues. Germline assignment: CDR1 SGHRS and CDR2 YFSETQ. V trimming: 4 bases; J trimming: 12 bases; junction bases outside the gene matches: 14. CDR3 sequence (DNA): TGCGCCAGCAGCCCGGGGACAGATGAGGGGTACCAGTATTTT. Protein: CASSPGTDEGYQYF. Combining the CDR3 with reference TRBV5-1 and TRBJ2-3 gives the whole variable domain KAGVTQTPRYLIKTRGQQVTLSCSPISGHRSVSWYQQTPGQGLQFLFEYFSETQRNKGNFPGRFSGRQFSNSRSEMNVSTLELGDSALYLCASSPGTDEGYQYFGPGTRLTVL.

In its sample, this clone was seen a few times. This chain links TRBV13 with TRBJ2-7, with D possibly matching TRBD2 (5 bases). The CDR3 is made up of 14 amino acids. CDR1 and CDR2 (germline): PRHDT, FYEKMQ (reference sequence). Trimming took off 1 base at V and 0 bases at J, with 7 bases between the two ends. The chain's CDR3 is CASSLAGSSYEQYF. DNA for the CDR3: TGTGCCAGCAGCTTAGCGGGGTCCTCCTACGAGCAGTACTTC.

The chain couples TRBV5-1 to TRBJ2-5; D might be TRBD1 or TRBD2, each matching 5 bases. From germline, CDR1 is SGHRS and CDR2 YFSETQ. Trimming removed 1 base from V and 5 bases from J, with 15 bases in between. CDR3 size: 15 residues. In DNA form, the CDR3 reads TGCGCCAGCAGCTTGCTGGGACGGGACGTGGAGACCCAGTACTTC. It translates to CASSLLGRDVETQYF.

The chain carries TRBV10-3 and TRBJ1-4; possible D gene TRBD1, 5 bases. CDR3 length equals 17 residues. V lost 6 bases, J lost 8 bases, and 25 bases lay in between. Germline values: CDR1 ENHRY, CDR2 SYGVKD. The CDR3 DNA is TGTGCCATCAGCCGGGGCGAGGGGTTTACCATACCCGAAAAACTGTTTTTT. Its translation: CAISRGEGFTIPEKLFF.

V is TRBV10-3 and J is TRBJ1-2, with TRBD1 as a possible D gene (6 bases). V was pared by 8 bases and J by 2 bases, with 12 bases between. Germline CDR1 and CDR2: ENHRY and SYGVKD. The CDR3 has 13 amino acids. CDR3 residues: CAIAAGANYGYTF. The CDR3 region has the DNA TGTGCCATCGCGGCAGGGGCCAACTATGGCTACACCTTC.

The chain couples TRBV7-8 to TRBJ1-6; 10 bases match TRBD1. The germline V gene encodes CDR1 SGHVS and CDR2 FQNEAQ. The CDR3 covers 18 residues. V dropped 5 bases and J dropped 5; count of bases not matched to a gene: 12. The CDR3 loop reads CASSAGTGAFLNNSPLHF. The DNA of the CDR3 is TGTGCCAGCAGCGCCGGGACAGGGGCCTTCCTTAATAATTCACCCCTCCACTTT. Together with reference TRBV7-8 and TRBJ1-6, the CDR3 gives the full variable domain: GAGVSQSPRYKVAKRGQDVALRCDPISGHVSLFWYQQALGQGPEFLTYFQNEAQLDKSGLPSDRFFAERPEGSVSTLKIQRTQQEDSAVYLCASSAGTGAFLNNSPLHFGNGTRLTVT.